The rows below give T cell receptor beta chains drawn from one sample of a study of blood T cell repertoires in COVID-19. The protocol was immunoSEQ multiplex PCR, while the TCRdb copy is restricted to in-frame clones and leaves out a portion. The data contain about 380,000 clones, approximately 90% of them seen just once; the ten biggest clones take up around 1.2%. The sequencing sample was made of PBMCs or T cells enriched from blood (not recorded which). The receptors originated from a woman aged 18 to 35 who had recovered from COVID-19. Both conserved end residues are part of each CDR3. The D gene is left open where the match is weak. Not every row has a clone size; where given, it reads once, few, many or a size class.

cdr3_aa cdr3_nt d_call j_call v_call clone_size
CASSVGDSLYNQPQHF TGTGCCAGCAGCGTGGGGGACAGTCTGTACAATCAGCCCCAGCATTTT TRBD1 TRBJ1-5 TRBV9 -
CASSIPGAKNEKLFF TGTGCCAGCAGCATCCCAGGGGCGAAGAATGAAAAACTGTTTTTT - TRBJ1-4 TRBV11-3 -
CASSVEGSGGSTDTQYF TGTGCCAGCAGCGTAGAAGGTAGCGGGGGGAGCACAGATACGCAGTATTTT TRBD2 TRBJ2-3 TRBV9 -
CSVGDRGLQETQYF TGCAGCGTTGGGGACAGGGGGCTTCAAGAGACCCAGTACTTC TRBD1 TRBJ2-5 TRBV29-1 -
CASSPYETGEFQPQHF TGTGCCAGCAGCCCATACGAGACAGGCGAGTTTCAGCCCCAGCATTTT - TRBJ1-5 TRBV7-9 -
CASSLMIKGTGVPEAFF TGTGCCAGCAGCCTAATGATTAAGGGGACAGGGGTACCCGAAGCTTTCTTT TRBD1 TRBJ1-1 TRBV3-1/TRBV3-2 -
CASSLVQGFWGYTF TGTGCCAGCAGTTTAGTACAGGGTTTCTGGGGCTACACCTTC - TRBJ1-2 TRBV28 -
CASKPGQGGSPLHF TGTGCCAGTAAACCGGGACAGGGGGGCTCACCCCTCCACTTT TRBD1 TRBJ1-6 TRBV19 -
CASSYETGELFF TGTGCCAGCAGTTACGAGACCGGGGAGCTGTTTTTT - TRBJ2-2 TRBV6-5 -
CASSSRTGPVYGYTF TGTGCCAGCAGTTCACGGACAGGGCCGGTCTATGGCTACACCTTC TRBD1 TRBJ1-2 TRBV6-5 -
CASSFGDRGMNTF TGTGCCAGCAGTTTCGGGGACAGGGGGATGAACACCTTC TRBD1 TRBJ1-2 TRBV28 -
CAASTQAGIANTIYF TGTGCCGCTTCGACGCAGGCGGGAATAGCAAACACCATATATTTT - TRBJ1-3 TRBV10-3 -
CAWRGLAGITGELFF TGTGCCTGGAGAGGACTAGCGGGGATCACCGGGGAGCTGTTTTTT TRBD2 TRBJ2-2 TRBV30 few
CASSQVRETQYF TGTGCCAGCAGCCAAGTCCGAGAGACCCAGTACTTC - TRBJ2-5 TRBV14 -
CASSPGSGNQPQHF TGTGCCAGCAGCCCAGGGTCAGGCAATCAGCCCCAGCATTTT - TRBJ1-5 TRBV27 -
CASSTGQGFQPQHF TGTGCCAGCAGTACGGGACAGGGGTTCCAGCCCCAGCATTTT TRBD1 TRBJ1-5 TRBV28 -
CASSQGAGYEQYF TGTGCCAGCAGCCAAGGGGCGGGCTACGAGCAGTACTTC - TRBJ2-7 TRBV3-1/TRBV3-2 -
CARRWDKVPSYEQYF TGTGCCAGAAGATGGGACAAGGTCCCTTCCTACGAGCAGTACTTC - TRBJ2-7 TRBV5-3 -
CASSKRSNQPQHF TGTGCCAGCAGTAAGAGGAGCAATCAGCCCCAGCATTTT - TRBJ1-5 TRBV28 -
CASSWGLLPYEQYF TGCGCCAGTAGCTGGGGGCTCCTACCCTACGAGCAGTACTTC - TRBJ2-7 TRBV5-1 -
CASLGLAGASYEQYF TGTGCCAGCCTAGGACTAGCGGGGGCTTCCTACGAGCAGTACTTC TRBD2 TRBJ2-7 TRBV6-6 -
CASTTGTAGANVLTF TGTGCCAGCACCACTGGGACTGCCGGGGCCAACGTCCTGACTTTC - TRBJ2-6 TRBV27 once
CASSGTGSGNQPQHF TGTGCCAGCAGTGGGACAGGGAGTGGCAATCAGCCCCAGCATTTT TRBD1 TRBJ1-5 TRBV2 -
CASNPSGERSYNEQFF TGTGCCAGCAACCCTAGCGGGGAACGCTCCTACAATGAGCAGTTCTTC TRBD2 TRBJ2-1 TRBV11-2 once
CASRTVRGVKETQYF TGTGCCAGCAGAACAGTACGGGGGGTAAAAGAGACCCAGTACTTC TRBD2 TRBJ2-5 TRBV11-2 -
CASSQAGGSSYEQYF TGTGCCAGCAGCCAAGCGGGGGGCTCCTCCTACGAGCAGTACTTC - TRBJ2-7 TRBV3-1/TRBV3-2 -
CASALGGDRDEQYF TGTGCCAGCGCCCTTGGGGGCGACCGGGACGAGCAGTACTTC - TRBJ2-7 TRBV6-5 -
CASSEFQGPQETQYF TGTGCCAGCAGTGAATTCCAGGGGCCCCAGGAGACCCAGTACTTC - TRBJ2-5 TRBV6-1 -
CASSWDRGNEQYF TGTGCCAGCAGCTGGGACAGGGGCAACGAGCAGTACTTC TRBD1 TRBJ2-7 TRBV6-5 -
CASSASDYEKLFF TGTGCCAGCAGTGCCTCAGACTATGAAAAACTGTTTTTT - TRBJ1-4 TRBV2 -
CASTRGIRERTDTQYF TGTGCCAGCACCAGGGGGATACGGGAGCGGACAGATACGCAGTATTTT - TRBJ2-3 TRBV7-2 -
CASSLAPSYNEQFF TGTGCCAGCAGCTTAGCGCCCAGCTACAATGAGCAGTTCTTC - TRBJ2-1 TRBV7-9 -
CASSFGREVLTF TGTGCCAGCAGTTTCGGGAGGGAAGTCCTGACTTTC TRBD2 TRBJ2-6 TRBV28 -
CASSYHRGNEQFF TGTGCCAGCAGCTACCACAGGGGCAATGAGCAGTTCTTC TRBD1 TRBJ2-1 TRBV5-5 -
CASSLVPGGWKETQYF TGTGCCAGCAGTTTAGTGCCAGGGGGCTGGAAAGAGACCCAGTACTTC TRBD1 TRBJ2-5 TRBV28 -
CASSPQGVEETQYF TGTGCCAGCAGCCCCCAGGGGGTGGAGGAGACCCAGTACTTC TRBD1 TRBJ2-5 TRBV11-2 -
CASSLDRNTEAFF TGTGCCAGCTCACTCGATAGGAACACTGAAGCTTTCTTT - TRBJ1-1 TRBV18 -
CAWSLGQGHQPQHF TGTGCCTGGAGTCTAGGACAGGGCCATCAGCCCCAGCATTTT TRBD1 TRBJ1-5 TRBV30 -
CASSIQGMSFYGYTF TGTGCCAGCAGCATACAGGGTATGTCCTTCTATGGCTACACCTTC - TRBJ1-2 TRBV5-5 -
CATSRDWGPDPDYEQYF TGTGCCACCAGCAGAGATTGGGGGCCCGATCCCGATTACGAGCAGTACTTC - TRBJ2-7 TRBV15 -
CATSKEVAEQFF TGTGCCACCAGCAAAGAGGTGGCTGAGCAGTTCTTC - TRBJ2-1 TRBV15 -
CASSSIRSPNEKLFF TGTGCCAGCAGTTCGATACGGAGCCCCAATGAAAAACTGTTTTTT - TRBJ1-4 TRBV6-2/TRBV6-3 -
CATSDDRHFNYGYTF TGTGCCACCAGTGATGACAGGCATTTTAACTATGGCTACACCTTC - TRBJ1-2 TRBV24-1 once
CAWSVQGAYEQYF TGTGCCTGGAGTGTACAGGGGGCCTACGAGCAGTACTTC TRBD1 TRBJ2-7 TRBV30 -
CASRPGTGVWGQPQHF TGTGCCAGCAGGCCCGGGACAGGGGTTTGGGGTCAGCCCCAGCATTTT TRBD1 TRBJ1-5 TRBV27 -
CASSPWTGGYEQYF TGTGCCAGCAGCCCCTGGACAGGGGGCTACGAGCAGTACTTC TRBD1 TRBJ2-7 TRBV7-2 -
CASSVIEQNSNQPQHF TGTGCCAGCAGCGTAATAGAACAGAATAGCAATCAGCCCCAGCATTTT - TRBJ1-5 TRBV9 -
CASSTPSGGYNEQFF TGTGCCAGTAGTACCCCTAGCGGGGGCTACAATGAGCAGTTCTTC TRBD2 TRBJ2-1 TRBV19 -
CASSVQGDYGYTF TGCGCCAGCAGCGTTCAAGGGGACTATGGCTACACCTTC - TRBJ1-2 TRBV5-1 -
CASSFHRASPLHF TGTGCCAGCAGCTTTCACAGGGCTTCACCCCTCCACTTT - TRBJ1-6 TRBV6-5 -
CATWDRGNQPQHF TGTGCCACCTGGGACAGGGGGAATCAGCCCCAGCATTTT TRBD1 TRBJ1-5 TRBV19 few
CASRRGQGLGNTIYF TGTGCCAGCAGGCGCGGACAGGGACTGGGAAACACCATATATTTT TRBD1 TRBJ1-3 TRBV9 few
CATSATQGDRQPQHF TGTGCCACCAGTGCTACACAGGGGGACCGACAGCCCCAGCATTTT TRBD1 TRBJ1-5 TRBV24-1 -
CASRIQGSGNTIYF TGTGCCAGCAGGATCCAGGGCTCTGGAAACACCATATATTTT - TRBJ1-3 TRBV13 -
CASRRDYPQETQYF TGTGCCAGCCGCCGGGACTACCCTCAAGAGACCCAGTACTTC TRBD2 TRBJ2-5 TRBV25-1 once
CASSQDRGNEKLFF TGTGCCAGCAGCCAAGATAGGGGGAATGAAAAACTGTTTTTT - TRBJ1-4 TRBV14 -
CATTGGSGARDTQYF TGTGCCACCACCGGAGGTAGCGGGGCCAGAGATACGCAGTATTTT TRBD2 TRBJ2-3 TRBV24-1 once